These 25 T cell receptor beta chains came from one sample sequenced in a study of post-analysis software for immune sequencing data. Study-level points and caveats: Patients carried a handful of TRBV segments more frequently than controls did, and TRBV5-6, TRBV5-1 and TRBV20-1 were among them.

Unique-molecular-identifier-tagged TCR beta cDNA libraries were used. TCRdb re-called the PCR reads with MiXCR, one entry per CDR3 protein. This sample has some 890,000 distinct CDR3 sequences; roughly 50% occur once, and the top ten carry 4% to 5.5%. For these receptors, no antigen is known. The source material was blood. These receptors all come from a girl aged 10 to 17 with multiple sclerosis.

The chain recombines TRBV6-1 with TRBJ1-2, with 7 positions matching TRBD1. CDR3 length: 15 amino acids. Germline-derived CDR1 and CDR2 are MNHNS and SASEGT. V lost 6 bases and J lost 3; bases outside the gene matches: 10. CDR3 region: CASSHPGQAYYGYTF. For the CDR3, the DNA is TGTGCCAGCAGCCACCCCGGACAGGCATACTATGGCTACACCTTC.

This clonotype was recorded many times. This chain uses TRBV20-1 with TRBJ2-7, with D possibly being TRBD1 (5 bases). Trimming took off 3 bases at V and 4 bases at J, with 7 bases between the two ends. This CDR3 is 11 amino acids long. Germline V gene lookup returns CDR1 DFQATT and CDR2 SNEGSKA (reference sequence). Written as DNA, the CDR3 is TGCAGTGCTAGCACAGGATACGAGCAGTACTTC. Translated: CSASTGYEQYF.

The chain couples TRBV7-9 to TRBJ2-4, with D maybe TRBD1 (6 bases). V lost 5 bases and J lost 4, with 21 bases in between. The CDR3 has 17 residues. The germline V gene has CDR1 SEHNR and CDR2 FQNEAQ (reference sequence). The CDR3 region is CASSRAGQRTTKNIQYF. CDR3 in DNA: TGTGCCAGCAGCAGAGCTGGACAGCGCACTACTAAAAACATTCAGTACTTC.

The J gene is TRBJ1-5, the V gene TRBV27; maybe TRBD1 (5 bases). This CDR3 is 16 amino acids long. Germline lookup yields CDR1 MNHEY and CDR2 SMNVEV (reference sequence). The V gene lost 2 bases and the J gene lost 5 bases, with 16 bases spanning the gap. The CDR3 reads CASSLLGGAMHQPQHF. CDR3 nucleotide sequence: TGTGCCAGCAGTTTACTTGGAGGGGCTATGCATCAGCCCCAGCATTTT.

This clonotype was seen more than once but under ten times. The J gene is TRBJ2-2, the V gene TRBV3-1; TRBD1 matches at 7 bases. This CDR3 has 14 residues. J lost 5 bases, V lost 3 bases, and 3 bases had no gene match. Germline CDR1 reads LGHDT; CDR2 reads YNNKEL (reference sequence). The CDR3 DNA reads as TGTGCCAGCAGCCAGAGGGGGCGGACCGGGGAGCTGTTTTTT. It is translated as CASSQRGRTGELFF.

V gene TRBV27 combines with J gene TRBJ2-3; 9 nucleotides agree with TRBD2. This CDR3 is 18 amino acids long. V dropped 2 bases and J dropped 3; count of bases not matched to a gene: 12. Germline V gene data show CDR1 as MNHEY and CDR2 as SMNVEV (reference sequence). This chain's CDR3 is CASSLRRGGNRGTDTQYF. In nucleotides, the CDR3 is TGTGCCAGCAGTTTACGGCGGGGGGGCAATCGGGGGACAGATACGCAGTATTTT.

V and J are TRBV25-1 and TRBJ2-5, with D hard to call. Germline loops: CDR1 MGHDK, CDR2 SYGVNS. V lost 6 bases and J lost 1, with 18 bases in between. The CDR3 covers 16 residues. Written as DNA, the CDR3 is TGTGCCAGCAGCCCATGGGCTCCCAGTATCCAAGAGACCCAGTACTTC. It yields the protein CASSPWAPSIQETQYF.

This chain connects TRBV20-1 to TRBJ2-1; D is possibly TRBD2 (6 bases). The CDR3 length is 12 residues. Trimming took off 6 bases at V and 10 bases at J, with 16 bases between the two ends. CDR1 is DFQATT and CDR2 is SNEGSKA in the germline V gene (reference sequence). The CDR3 region is CSAGRVAGEQFF. The CDR3 nucleotides are TGCAGTGCGGGGCGCGTTGCGGGGGAGCAGTTCTTC.

The chain has TRBV5-1 and TRBJ1-5; 8 bases align to TRBD1. The CDR3 runs to 15 residues. Germline loops: CDR1 SGHRS, CDR2 YFSETQ. V shed 0 bases and J 6 bases; nucleotides not matched to a gene: 5. The CDR3, as DNA: TGCGCCAGCAGCTTGGACAGGGGGATGGGTCAGCCCCAGCATTTT. Its translation: CASSLDRGMGQPQHF.

This clonotype was seen a handful of times. This chain uses TRBV20-1 with TRBJ2-7; 10 bases fit TRBD2. V lost 3 bases and J lost 4; bases outside the gene matches: 9. The germline V gene has CDR1 DFQATT and CDR2 SNEGSKA (reference sequence). The CDR3 spans 15 residues. This CDR3 reads CSASLPSGLAYEQYF. The CDR3 nucleotides read TGCAGTGCTAGTCTTCCCTCGGGACTAGCGTACGAGCAGTACTTC.

This chain connects TRBV7-2 to TRBJ2-3; D not resolved. Germline values: CDR1 SGHTA, CDR2 FQGNSA. CDR3 length equals 13 residues. V was pared by 0 bases and J by 5 bases, with 6 bases between. CDR3 in amino acids: CASSLAWEDTQYF. The CDR3 DNA sequence: TGTGCCAGCAGCTTAGCGTGGGAAGATACGCAGTATTTT.

This clonotype has only a few counts. The chain carries TRBV5-1 and TRBJ1-2, with a tentative D call TRBD1 (6 bases). Germline V gene data show CDR1 as SGHRS and CDR2 as YFSETQ. CDR3 size: 15 residues. V was pared by 0 bases and J by 5 bases, with 14 bases between. The CDR3 is CASSLETGALYGYTF. CDR3 DNA: TGCGCCAGCAGCTTGGAGACAGGAGCGTTATATGGCTACACCTTC.

J is TRBJ2-3 and V is TRBV29-1, with D perhaps matching TRBD2 (6 bases). Germline CDR1 is SQVTM and CDR2 is ANQGSEA. Deletions cut 8 bases from V and 3 bases from J, with 12 bases between. This CDR3 has 12 residues. CDR3 nucleotide sequence: TGCAGCTTTATAGGGAGGACAGATACGCAGTATTTT. Residues: CSFIGRTDTQYF.

CDR3 sequence reads: CAISSNSGRARSGANVLTF. CDR3 bases: TGTGCCATCAGTTCGAATAGCGGGCGGGCAAGGTCTGGGGCCAACGTCCTGACTTTC. This rearrangement joins TRBV10-3 to TRBJ2-6; 7 bases are a match to TRBD2. Per germline, CDR1 ENHRY and CDR2 SYGVKD. This CDR3 has 19 amino acids. Unmatched junction bases numbered 14, after V lost 5 bases and J lost 1 base.

V gene TRBV5-1 combines with J gene TRBJ2-7; 8 positions agree with TRBD2. This CDR3 is built from 15 residues. With 0 bases clipped from V and 4 bases from J, the junction kept 6 bases outside the gene matches. Per germline, CDR1 SGHRS and CDR2 YFSETQ. The CDR3, as DNA: TGCGCCAGCAGCTTGGCCGGGACTAGTCCTTACGAGCAGTACTTC. This sequence encodes CASSLAGTSPYEQYF.

The rearrangement joins TRBV5-1 to TRBJ1-2; D unclear. The V end lost 0 bases, the J end lost 8 bases, and 11 bases lay between the germline ends. Germline lookup yields CDR1 SGHRS and CDR2 YFSETQ. There are 13 residues in the CDR3. The CDR3 sequence: CASSLELRQGYTF. The CDR3 DNA reads as TGCGCCAGCAGCTTGGAACTACGTCAGGGCTACACCTTC.

This clonotype came up a few times. V gene TRBV3-1 combines with J gene TRBJ2-5; D gene ambiguous. V lost 4 bases and J 2 bases, leaving 17 bases between the germline ends. The CDR3 consists of 16 residues. The germline V gene encodes CDR1 LGHDT and CDR2 YNNKEL (reference sequence). The CDR3 loop is CASSRHQALVQETQYF. In DNA form, the CDR3 reads TGTGCCAGCAGCCGCCATCAGGCCCTCGTTCAAGAGACCCAGTACTTC.

V is TRBV20-1 and J is TRBJ1-2; D is uncertain. Looked up from germline, CDR1 is DFQATT and CDR2 is SNEGSKA (reference sequence). The CDR3 has 14 amino acids. The germline V and J ends were trimmed by 0 bases and 3 bases, with 11 bases remaining between them. The CDR3 is CSARDPRLDYGYTF. CDR3 nucleotide sequence: TGCAGTGCTAGAGATCCCCGCTTGGACTATGGCTACACCTTC.

The rearrangement joins TRBV7-2 to TRBJ2-1; D gene uncertain. V was pared by 5 bases and J by 2 bases, with 13 bases between. The germline V gene encodes CDR1 SGHTA and CDR2 FQGNSA. The CDR3 has 15 residues. DNA of the CDR3: TGTGCCAGCAGCCCGCGTCCACTACCCTACAATGAGCAGTTCTTC. As protein: CASSPRPLPYNEQFF.

The J gene is TRBJ1-1, the V gene TRBV7-3, with 7 bases that match TRBD1. This CDR3 comprises 15 residues. V lost 1 base and J lost 4; bases outside the gene matches: 6. Germline V gene data show CDR1 as SGHTA and CDR2 as FQGTGA. The CDR3 sequence is CASSLSGQVGTEAFF. CDR3 DNA sequence: TGTGCCAGCAGCTTAAGTGGACAGGTGGGCACTGAAGCTTTCTTT.

J is TRBJ2-4 and V is TRBV7-2, with no clear D. V gave up 0 bases and J gave up 0 bases, with 15 bases separating them. CDR3 length: 18 amino acids. From germline, CDR1 is SGHTA and CDR2 FQGNSA. The CDR3 reads CASSLAGFVLLAKNIQYF. DNA for the CDR3: TGTGCCAGCAGCTTAGCCGGTTTTGTTTTACTAGCCAAAAACATTCAGTACTTC.

V and J are TRBV7-8 and TRBJ2-5, with 8 bases lining up with TRBD2. Germline V lookup: CDR1 SGHVS, CDR2 FQNEAQ. The CDR3 is 14 residues long. With V trimmed by 4 bases and J by 4 bases, 5 bases remained unmatched. DNA for the CDR3: TGTGCCAGCAGCTCGGGGGGGCCCACAGAGACCCAGTACTTC. Amino acids: CASSSGGPTETQYF.

The rearrangement joins TRBV5-5 to TRBJ1-2; 7 nucleotides match TRBD1. Germline V gene sequence: CDR1 SGHKS, CDR2 YYEKEE (reference sequence). The junction had 11 bases not matched to a gene; V was cut back by 5 bases and J by 4 bases. CDR3 length: 15 residues. In DNA, the CDR3 is TGTGCCAGCAGGATGAGTACAGGGGCCTCCTATGGCTACACCTTC. This sequence encodes CASRMSTGASYGYTF.

The chain has TRBV4-1 and TRBJ2-1; TRBD2 might be the D (6 bases). This CDR3 is built from 18 residues. CDR1 and CDR2 from the germline V gene are MGHRA and YSYEKL. The V gene lost 3 bases and the J gene lost 0 bases, with 18 bases spanning the gap. This CDR3 reads CASSQSPGLLSSYNEQFF. Written as DNA, the CDR3 is TGCGCCAGCAGCCAGTCCCCGGGACTCCTGAGCTCCTACAATGAGCAGTTCTTC.

A few counts support this clonotype. The V gene is TRBV7-9, the J gene TRBJ2-5, with a tentative D call TRBD1 (6 bases). The V and J ends lost 2 bases and 5 bases respectively, with 12 bases between them. This CDR3 is built from 14 residues. The germline CDR1 and CDR2 sequences are SEHNR and FQNEAQ (reference sequence). CDR3 sequence reads: CASSLPTGGETQYF. The CDR3 DNA is TGTGCCAGCAGCTTACCGACAGGAGGCGAGACCCAGTACTTC.